This TCR beta chain derives from a study of molecular identifiers for immune sequencing clone quantification (dated by TCRdb to the late 2010s). Background for the entire study: For a replicate experiment, RNA from roughly 20,000 or 100,000 naive CD8 T cells was divided into five aliquots, of which four were sequenced. The study was a methods study using CD8 T cells to benchmark molecular-identifier clustering-based TCR repertoire sequencing (MIDCIRS) and TCR RNA copy counting.

Libraries of naive CD8 T cells were built from anywhere between roughly 17,000 and 1,000,000 sorted cells, with 10%, 30% or 50% of the purified RNA used. On a BD FACSAria II, naive CD8 T cells were FACS-sorted as CD8+CD4-CCR7+CD45RA+ and collected into RLT Plus buffer. To test detection sensitivity, Jurkat RNA equal to ten TCR copies was added to samples of roughly 18,000-1,000,000 naive CD8 T cells. CD8 T cells were enriched using RosetteSep CD8+ T Cell Enrichment Cocktail and Ficoll-Paque, and the enriched cells then underwent ACK red cell lysis. Findings and caveats that apply to the study as a whole: Even against a background of one million naive CD8 T cells, spiked-in Jurkat TCR RNA amounting to a single cell's worth was reported to be detectable. About 3 recovered TCR RNA copies per cell were obtained by modeling, versus 9 to 10 by digital PCR, implying a capture efficiency of about 30%. Spiked-in Jurkat TCR RNA (approximately 10 copies' worth), which is not part of the donor repertoire, was contained in the naive libraries. In CMV-specific effector cells, over 99% of molecules were held by clones above 20 RNA copies, whereas under 1% of molecules were held by such clones in naive cells. Highly expanded clone sizes could be underestimated if identical TCR molecules share a barcode. When barcode sub-clustering was not used, chimeric consensus sequences inflated TCR diversity, with chimeras reaching as high as 47%.

CDR3 length: 16 amino acids, cysteine to phenylalanine. Only the CDR3 DNA is retained, 48 bases long and in frame from the first base. For CDR1 and CDR2, the germline V gene (reference sequence) lists SEHNR and FQNEAQ. The V end gives up 4 bases and the J end 5 bases, leaving 12 bases in the junction not matched to a gene. This clonotype was detected a few times. Its antigen specificity is not known. No clone much larger than this one lies a single base away; base qualities are absent. The library came from PCR. This sample was sequenced with a NextSeq 500. Bulk TCR libraries were generated as previously described, with the TCR primers listed in Table S5 used. Purification of total RNA was performed with the Qiagen AllPrep DNA/RNA kit. Reads from multiple sequencing runs of the same library were pooled before analysis. Per the original workflow: Reads were retained only if their TCR constant sequence matched exactly, and those retained reads were trimmed to 150 nt and grouped according to their 12-nt molecular barcodes. Reads in each barcode group were sub-clustered using a 15% Levenshtein threshold, and a quality-weighted consensus sequence was built for each RNA molecule. Non-functional sequences were filtered out, along with any lower-count sequence sitting one edit away from another sequence. On the basis of fitting two negative binomial distributions, barcode sub-clusters with fewer than 20% of the maximum read count were discarded. TCRdb applied fastp at Q25 and MiXCR to the public reads, then kept only in-frame beta chains. For every CDR3 protein sequence, its rows merge into one entry that carries the most common genes and DNA. The V and J calls and clone size come from TCRdb's table, not from the authors' own analysis. Within this sample are about half a million distinct CDR3 sequences, with under 30% of them counted one time only. The ten largest clones represent about 0.75% of the sample.

The chain is made from TRBV7-9 and TRBJ2-3, with 7 central nucleotides matching TRBD1. Sequenced material: naive CD8+ T cells from blood, with Jurkat cell RNA spiked in. Reading the label with the study, this specimen's cell subset or site is: FACS-sorted CD8+CD4-CCR7+CD45RA+ naive T cells. The sequence came from a human donor in good health. Some libraries in this study had Jurkat cell RNA spiked in. The CDR3 reads as follows: CASSSIEGAFRDTQYF. The DNA sequence reads TGTGCCAGCAGCTCCATAGAGGGGGCGTTTCGAGATACGCAGTATTTT.